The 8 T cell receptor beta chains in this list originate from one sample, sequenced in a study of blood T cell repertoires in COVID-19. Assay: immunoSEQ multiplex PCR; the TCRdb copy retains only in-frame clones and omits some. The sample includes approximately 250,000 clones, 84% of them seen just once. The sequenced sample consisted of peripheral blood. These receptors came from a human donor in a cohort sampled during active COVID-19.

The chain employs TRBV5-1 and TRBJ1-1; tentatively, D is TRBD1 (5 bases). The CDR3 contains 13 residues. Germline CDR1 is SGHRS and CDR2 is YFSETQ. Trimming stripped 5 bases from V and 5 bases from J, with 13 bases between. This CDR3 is CASRYGGGTEAFF. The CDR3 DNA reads TGCGCCAGCAGGTATGGGGGAGGAACTGAAGCTTTCTTT.

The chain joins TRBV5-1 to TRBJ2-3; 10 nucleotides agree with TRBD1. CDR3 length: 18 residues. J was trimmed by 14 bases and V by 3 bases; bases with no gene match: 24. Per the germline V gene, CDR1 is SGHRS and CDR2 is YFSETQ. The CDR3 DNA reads TGCGCCAGCAGCTCCTCCGGGACAGGGGCTCAGAGACCTTTTCGAGCGTATTTT. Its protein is CASSSSGTGAQRPFRAYF. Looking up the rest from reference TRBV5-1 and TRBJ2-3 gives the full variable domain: KAGVTQTPRYLIKTRGQQVTLSCSPISGHRSVSWYQQTPGQGLQFLFEYFSETQRNKGNFPGRFSGRQFSNSRSEMNVSTLELGDSALYLCASSSSGTGAQRPFRAYFGPGTRLTVL.

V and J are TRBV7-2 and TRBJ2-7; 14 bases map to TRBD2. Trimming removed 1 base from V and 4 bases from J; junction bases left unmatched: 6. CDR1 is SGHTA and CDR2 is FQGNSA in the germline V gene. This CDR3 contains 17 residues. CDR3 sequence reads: CASSLEGTSGGRYEQYF. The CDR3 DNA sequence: TGTGCCAGCAGCTTAGAGGGGACTAGCGGGGGTCGGTACGAGCAGTACTTC.

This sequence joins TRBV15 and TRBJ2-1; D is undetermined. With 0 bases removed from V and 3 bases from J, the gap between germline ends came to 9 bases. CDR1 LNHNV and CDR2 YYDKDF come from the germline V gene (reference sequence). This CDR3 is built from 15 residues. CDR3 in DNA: TGTGCCACCAGCAGAGACTTGGGCAGCTACAATGAGCAGTTCTTC. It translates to CATSRDLGSYNEQFF.

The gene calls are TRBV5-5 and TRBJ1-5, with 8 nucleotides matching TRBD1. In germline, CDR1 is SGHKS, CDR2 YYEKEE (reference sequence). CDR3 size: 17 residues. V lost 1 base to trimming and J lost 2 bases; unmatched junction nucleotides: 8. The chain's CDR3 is CASSLIGQGGGNQPQHF. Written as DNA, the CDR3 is TGTGCCAGCAGCTTGATTGGACAGGGTGGGGGCAATCAGCCCCAGCATTTT.

The CDR3 DNA reads as TGTGCCAGCAGTTCCTCTAGCGGGAGAAGGTACTTC. Its translation: CASSSSSGRRYF. The gene calls are TRBV12-3 or TRBV12-4 and TRBJ2-7; 10 bases map to TRBD2. V lost 4 bases and J lost 12; bases outside the gene matches: 6. The CDR3 has 12 amino acids.

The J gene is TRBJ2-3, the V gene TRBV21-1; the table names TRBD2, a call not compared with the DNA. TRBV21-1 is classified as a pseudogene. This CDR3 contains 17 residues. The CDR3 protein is CASSKPGLAGGADTQYF. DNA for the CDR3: TGTGCCAGCAGCAAACCGGGACTAGCGGGGGGGGCAGATACGCAGTATTTT.

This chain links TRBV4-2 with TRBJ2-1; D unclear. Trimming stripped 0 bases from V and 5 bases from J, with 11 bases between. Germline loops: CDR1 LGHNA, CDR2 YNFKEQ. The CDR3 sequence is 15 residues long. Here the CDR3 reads CASSQDWASHNEQFF. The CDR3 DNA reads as TGTGCCAGCAGCCAAGATTGGGCGAGTCACAATGAGCAGTTCTTC.